This entry features one T cell receptor beta chain sequence. The data stem from a study of T cell responses to AZD1222 COVID-19 vaccine. Profiling relied on immunoSEQ multiplex PCR, and the TCRdb table lists in-frame clones only, not all of them. Of 150,000 or so clones listed, around 90% were seen once; the top ten hold roughly 4%. Germline V gives CDR1 SEHNR, CDR2 FQNEAQ (reference sequence). Trimming stripped 11 bases from V and 4 bases from J, with 8 bases between. The CDR3 has 10 amino acids. This TCR derives from an adult who received the MenACWY meningococcal vaccine as a control. The sequences come from peripheral blood, collected 28 days after the second dose of the MenACWY control vaccine. The V call is TRBV7-9, the J call TRBJ1-2, with no clear D. CDR3 loop: CALEAYGYTF. The CDR3 region has the DNA TGTGCCCTGGAGGCCTATGGCTACACCTTC.